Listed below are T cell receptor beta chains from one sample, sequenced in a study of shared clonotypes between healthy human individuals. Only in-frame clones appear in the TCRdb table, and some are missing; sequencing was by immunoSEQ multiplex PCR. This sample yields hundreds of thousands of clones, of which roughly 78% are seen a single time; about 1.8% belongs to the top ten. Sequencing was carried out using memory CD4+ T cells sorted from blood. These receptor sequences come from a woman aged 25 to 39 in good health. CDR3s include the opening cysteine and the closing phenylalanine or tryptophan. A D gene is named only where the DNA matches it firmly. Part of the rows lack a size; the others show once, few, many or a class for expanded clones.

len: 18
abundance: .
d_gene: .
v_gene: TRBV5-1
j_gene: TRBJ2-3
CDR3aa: CASSLGPPQLTSTDTQYF
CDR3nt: TGCGCCAGCAGCTTGGGCCCCCCTCAGCTGACTAGCACAGATACGCAGTATTTT

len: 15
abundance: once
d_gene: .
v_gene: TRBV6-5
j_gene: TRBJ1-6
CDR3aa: CASSYSGGRNSPLHF
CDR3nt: TGTGCCAGCAGTTACTCGGGGGGCCGGAATTCACCCCTCCACTTT

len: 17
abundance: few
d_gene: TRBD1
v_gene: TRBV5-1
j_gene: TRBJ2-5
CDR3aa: CASSFGTLQGAEETQYF
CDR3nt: TGCGCCAGCAGCTTCGGGACTCTACAGGGGGCGGAAGAGACCCAGTACTTC

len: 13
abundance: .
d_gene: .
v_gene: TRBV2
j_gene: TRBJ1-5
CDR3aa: CASGDRLNQPQHF
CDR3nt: TGTGCCAGCGGCGACAGGCTCAATCAGCCCCAGCATTTT

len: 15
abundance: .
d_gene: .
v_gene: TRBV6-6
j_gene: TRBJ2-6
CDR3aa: CASSYQGTGANVLTF
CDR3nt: TGTGCCAGCAGTTATCAGGGAACTGGGGCCAACGTCCTGACTTTC

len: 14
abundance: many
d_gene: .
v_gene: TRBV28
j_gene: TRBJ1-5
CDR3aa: CASSLGGGNQPQHF
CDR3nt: TGTGCCAGCAGTTTAGGTGGTGGCAATCAGCCCCAGCATTTT

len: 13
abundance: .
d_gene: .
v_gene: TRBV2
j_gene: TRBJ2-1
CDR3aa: CASSDGHNNEQFF
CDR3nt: TGTGCCAGCAGTGACGGACATAACAATGAGCAGTTCTTC

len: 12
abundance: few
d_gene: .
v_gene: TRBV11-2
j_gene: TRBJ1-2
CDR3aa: CASSLVRQGYTF
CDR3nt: TGTGCCAGCAGCTTAGTAAGGCAAGGCTACACCTTC

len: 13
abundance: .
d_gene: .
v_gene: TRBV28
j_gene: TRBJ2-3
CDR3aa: CASSLTGAGTQYF
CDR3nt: TGTGCCAGCAGCCTAACTGGGGCGGGGACGCAGTATTTT

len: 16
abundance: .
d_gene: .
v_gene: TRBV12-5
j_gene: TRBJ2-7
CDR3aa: CASGSPDRRSSYEQYF
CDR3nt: TGTGCTAGTGGTTCCCCGGACAGAAGGAGCTCCTACGAGCAGTACTTC

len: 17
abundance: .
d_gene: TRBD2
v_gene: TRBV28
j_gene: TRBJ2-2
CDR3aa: CASSLLRLAGSTGELFF
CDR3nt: TGTGCCAGCAGTCTACTCCGACTAGCGGGAAGCACCGGGGAGCTGTTTTTT

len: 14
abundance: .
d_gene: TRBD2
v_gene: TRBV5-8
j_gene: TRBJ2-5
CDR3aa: CASKLALGGETQYF
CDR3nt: TGTGCCAGCAAACTAGCGCTTGGTGGAGAGACCCAGTACTTC

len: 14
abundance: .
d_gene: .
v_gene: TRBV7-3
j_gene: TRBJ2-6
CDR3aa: CASSGTTGANVLTF
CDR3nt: TGTGCCAGCAGCGGGACGACTGGGGCCAACGTCCTGACTTTC

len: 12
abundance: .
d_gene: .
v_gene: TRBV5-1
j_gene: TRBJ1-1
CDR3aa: CASSLGVAEAFF
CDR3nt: TGCGCCAGCAGCTTGGGGGTTGCTGAAGCTTTCTTT

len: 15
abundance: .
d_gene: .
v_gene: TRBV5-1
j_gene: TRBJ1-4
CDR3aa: CASSPVGVSNEKLFF
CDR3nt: TGCGCCAGCAGCCCAGTAGGAGTATCTAATGAAAAACTGTTTTTT

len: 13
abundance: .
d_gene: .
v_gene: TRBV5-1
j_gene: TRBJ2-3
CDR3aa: CASRTDNTDTQYF
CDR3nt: TGCGCCAGCAGGACAGACAACACAGATACGCAGTATTTT

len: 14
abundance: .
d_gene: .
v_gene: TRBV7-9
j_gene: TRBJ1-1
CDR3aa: CASSHRDPLAEAFF
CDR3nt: TGTGCCAGCAGCCACCGGGACCCTCTCGCTGAAGCTTTCTTT

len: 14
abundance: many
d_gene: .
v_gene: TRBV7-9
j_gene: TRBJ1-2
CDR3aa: CASSPGGIDYGYTF
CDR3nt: TGTGCCAGCAGCCCCGGGGGCATAGACTATGGCTACACCTTC

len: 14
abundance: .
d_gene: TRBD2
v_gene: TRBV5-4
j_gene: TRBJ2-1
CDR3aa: CASSSTGTKGEQFF
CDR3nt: TGTGCCAGCAGTTCCACCGGGACTAAGGGTGAGCAGTTCTTC

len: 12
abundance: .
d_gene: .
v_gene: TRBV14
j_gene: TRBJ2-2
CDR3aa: CASSQDFGELFF
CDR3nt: TGTGCCAGCAGCCAAGATTTCGGGGAGCTGTTTTTT

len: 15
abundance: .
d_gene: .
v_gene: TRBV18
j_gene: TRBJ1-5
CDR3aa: CASSPSGASNQPQHF
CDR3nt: TGTGCCAGCTCACCCTCCGGGGCCAGCAATCAGCCCCAGCATTTT

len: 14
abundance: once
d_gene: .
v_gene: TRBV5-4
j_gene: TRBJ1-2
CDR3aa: CASSPKDGYFSYTF
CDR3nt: TGTGCCAGCAGCCCAAAGGACGGGTATTTTAGCTACACCTTC

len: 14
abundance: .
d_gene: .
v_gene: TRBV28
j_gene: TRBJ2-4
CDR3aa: CASSSSGSLDIQYF
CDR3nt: TGTGCCAGCAGTTCGTCCGGGAGTCTCGACATTCAGTACTTC

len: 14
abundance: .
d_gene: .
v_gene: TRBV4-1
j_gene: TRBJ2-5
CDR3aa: CASSDAAEQETQYF
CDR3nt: TGCGCCAGCAGTGACGCGGCGGAGCAAGAGACCCAGTACTTC

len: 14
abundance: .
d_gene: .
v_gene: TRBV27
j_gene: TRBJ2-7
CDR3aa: CASSSPGKPYEQYF
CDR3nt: TGTGCCAGCAGTTCACCGGGGAAGCCGTACGAGCAGTACTTC

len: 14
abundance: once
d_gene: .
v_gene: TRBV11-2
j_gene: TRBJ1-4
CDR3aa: CASSSGPLGEKLFF
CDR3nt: TGTGCCAGCAGCTCCGGGCCCCTGGGCGAAAAACTGTTTTTT

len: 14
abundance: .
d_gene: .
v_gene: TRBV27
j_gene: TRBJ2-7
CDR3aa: CASSFAADAYEQYF
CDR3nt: TGTGCCAGCAGTTTTGCGGCTGACGCCTACGAGCAGTACTTC

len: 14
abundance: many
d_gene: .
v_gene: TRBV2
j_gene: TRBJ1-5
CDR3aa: CASRDSRGLQPQHF
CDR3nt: TGTGCCAGCAGGGACAGCAGGGGCCTACAGCCCCAGCATTTT

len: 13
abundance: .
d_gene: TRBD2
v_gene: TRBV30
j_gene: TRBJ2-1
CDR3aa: CAWSLAGGSEQFF
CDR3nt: TGTGCCTGGAGTCTAGCGGGAGGGAGTGAGCAGTTCTTC

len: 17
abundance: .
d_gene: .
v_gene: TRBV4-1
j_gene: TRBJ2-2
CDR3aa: CASSRYSEGPGTGELFF
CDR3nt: TGCGCCAGCAGCCGATACTCCGAGGGCCCGGGCACCGGGGAGCTGTTTTTT

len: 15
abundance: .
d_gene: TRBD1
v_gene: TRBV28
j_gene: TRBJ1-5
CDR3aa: CASSFGTASNQPQHF
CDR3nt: TGTGCCAGCAGTTTCGGGACAGCCTCCAATCAGCCCCAGCATTTT

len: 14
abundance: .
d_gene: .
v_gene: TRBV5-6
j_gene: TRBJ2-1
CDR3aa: CASSLTWARNEQFF
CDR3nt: TGTGCCAGCAGCCTCACGTGGGCTAGGAATGAGCAGTTCTTC

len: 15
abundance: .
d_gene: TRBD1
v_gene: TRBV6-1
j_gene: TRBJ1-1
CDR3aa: CASSETTGGETEAFF
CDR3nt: TGTGCCAGCAGTGAAACGACAGGGGGCGAGACTGAAGCTTTCTTT

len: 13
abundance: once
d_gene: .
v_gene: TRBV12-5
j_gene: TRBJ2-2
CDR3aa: CASGTYQGGELFF
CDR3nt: TGTGCTAGTGGTACCTACCAGGGCGGGGAGCTGTTTTTT

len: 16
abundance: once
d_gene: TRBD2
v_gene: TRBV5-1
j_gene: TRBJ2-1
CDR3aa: CASSLVLAGGGNEQFF
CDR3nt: TGCGCCAGCAGCTTGGTTCTAGCGGGAGGAGGGAATGAGCAGTTCTTC

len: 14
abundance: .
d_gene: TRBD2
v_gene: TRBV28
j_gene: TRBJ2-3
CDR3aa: CASREAGTGDTQYF
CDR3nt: TGTGCCAGCAGGGAAGCGGGGACGGGGGATACGCAGTATTTT

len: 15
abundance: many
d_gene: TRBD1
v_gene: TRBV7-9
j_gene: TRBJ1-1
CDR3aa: CASSSYRGRDTEAFF
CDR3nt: TGTGCCAGCAGTTCATACAGGGGGCGAGACACTGAAGCTTTCTTT

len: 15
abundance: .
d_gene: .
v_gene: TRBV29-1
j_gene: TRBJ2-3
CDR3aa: CSVEDGSENTDTQYF
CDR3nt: TGCAGCGTTGAAGATGGGAGCGAAAACACAGATACGCAGTATTTT

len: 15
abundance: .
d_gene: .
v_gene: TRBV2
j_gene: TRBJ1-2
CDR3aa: CASSAPQGRDYGYTF
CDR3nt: TGTGCCAGCAGTGCGCCCCAGGGCAGGGACTATGGCTACACCTTC

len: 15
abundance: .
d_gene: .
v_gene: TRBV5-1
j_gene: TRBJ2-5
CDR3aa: CASSRAGRYQETQYF
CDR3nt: TGCGCCAGCAGCAGGGCCGGAAGGTACCAAGAGACCCAGTACTTC

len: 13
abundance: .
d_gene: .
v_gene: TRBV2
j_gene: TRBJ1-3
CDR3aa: CASRSASGNTIYF
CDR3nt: TGTGCCAGCAGGTCAGCCTCTGGAAACACCATATATTTT

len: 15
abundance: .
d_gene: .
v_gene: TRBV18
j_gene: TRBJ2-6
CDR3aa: CASSPPPGGANVLTF
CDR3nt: TGTGCCAGCTCACCTCCCCCGGGGGGGGCCAACGTCCTGACTTTC

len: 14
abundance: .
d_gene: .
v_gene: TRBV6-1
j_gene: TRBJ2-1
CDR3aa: CASMGGLPNNEQFF
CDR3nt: TGTGCCAGCATGGGGGGCCTACCGAACAATGAGCAGTTCTTC

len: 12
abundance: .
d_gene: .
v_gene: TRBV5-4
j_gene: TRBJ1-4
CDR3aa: CASSQMNEKLFF
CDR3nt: TGTGCCAGCAGCCAGATGAATGAAAAACTGTTTTTT

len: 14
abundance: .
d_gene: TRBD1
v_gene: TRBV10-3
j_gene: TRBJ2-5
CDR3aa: CAISMGQGAETQYF
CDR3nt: TGTGCCATCAGCATGGGACAGGGGGCAGAGACCCAGTACTTC

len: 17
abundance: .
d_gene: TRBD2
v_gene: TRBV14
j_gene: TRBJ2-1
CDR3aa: CASSQNGLVPSYNEQFF
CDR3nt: TGTGCCAGCAGCCAAAACGGACTAGTTCCCTCCTACAATGAGCAGTTCTTC

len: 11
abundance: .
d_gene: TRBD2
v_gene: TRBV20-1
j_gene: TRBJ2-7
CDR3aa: CSAKRTSGLYF
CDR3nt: TGCAGTGCCAAGCGCACTAGCGGGCTGTACTTC

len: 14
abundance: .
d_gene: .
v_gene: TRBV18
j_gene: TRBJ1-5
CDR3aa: CASSPGPLNQPQHF
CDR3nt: TGTGCCAGCTCCCCAGGACCGCTAAATCAGCCCCAGCATTTT

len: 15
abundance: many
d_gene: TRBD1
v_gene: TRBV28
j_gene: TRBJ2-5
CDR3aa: CASSAWTGGKETQYF
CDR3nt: TGTGCCAGCAGTGCCTGGACAGGGGGGAAAGAGACCCAGTACTTC

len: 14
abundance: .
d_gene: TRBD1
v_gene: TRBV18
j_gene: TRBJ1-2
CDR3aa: CASSPPGQGDGYTF
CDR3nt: TGTGCCAGCTCACCACCCGGCCAGGGGGATGGCTACACCTTC

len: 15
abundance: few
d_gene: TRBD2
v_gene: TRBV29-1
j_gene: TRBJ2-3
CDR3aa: CSVEDGGGTTDTQYF
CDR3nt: TGCAGCGTTGAGGACGGCGGGGGGACCACAGATACGCAGTATTTT

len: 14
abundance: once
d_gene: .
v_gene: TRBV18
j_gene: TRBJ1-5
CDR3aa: CASSQEEGFQPQHF
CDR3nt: TGTGCCAGCTCTCAAGAGGAAGGGTTTCAGCCCCAGCATTTT

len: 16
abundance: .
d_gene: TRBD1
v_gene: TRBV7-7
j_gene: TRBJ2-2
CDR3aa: CASSPRQGQGSGELFF
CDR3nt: TGTGCCAGCAGCCCACGCCAGGGACAGGGCAGCGGGGAGCTGTTTTTT

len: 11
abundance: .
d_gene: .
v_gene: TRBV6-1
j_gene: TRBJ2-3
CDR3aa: CASSGVDTQYF
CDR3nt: TGTGCCAGCAGTGGTGTGGATACGCAGTATTTT

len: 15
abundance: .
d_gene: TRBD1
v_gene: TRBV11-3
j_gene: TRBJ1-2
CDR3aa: CASSLPGQGNYGYTF
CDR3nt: TGTGCCAGCAGCTTACCCGGACAGGGTAACTATGGCTACACCTTC

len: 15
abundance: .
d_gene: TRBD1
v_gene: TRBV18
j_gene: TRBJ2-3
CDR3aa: CASSRGQGGTDTQYF
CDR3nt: TGTGCCAGCTCACGAGGACAGGGTGGCACAGATACGCAGTATTTT

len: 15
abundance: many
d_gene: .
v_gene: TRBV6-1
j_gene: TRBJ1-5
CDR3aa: CACDPGRLSNQPQHF
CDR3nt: TGTGCCTGCGACCCGGGACGGCTTAGCAATCAGCCCCAGCATTTT

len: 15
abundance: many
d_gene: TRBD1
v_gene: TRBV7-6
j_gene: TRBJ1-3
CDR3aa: CASSYQGDSGNTIYF
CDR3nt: TGTGCCAGCAGCTATCAGGGGGACTCTGGAAACACCATATATTTT